Shown below are 5 T cell receptor beta chains from a single sample sequenced in a study of blood T cell repertoires in COVID-19. The data were produced by immunoSEQ multiplex PCR, yet TCRdb's version contains in-frame clones alone and is incomplete. The profile shows under 300,000 clones, over 75% of them singletons. Source material: PBMCs or T cells enriched from blood (not recorded which). The receptors shown here come from a woman between 50 and 59 years old who had recovered from COVID-19.

The V call is TRBV28, the J call TRBJ1-1; 9 bases are shared with TRBD1. V lost 8 bases, J lost 8 bases, and 6 bases stayed unmatched. Germline assignment: CDR1 MDHEN and CDR2 SYDVKM. This CDR3 is built from 12 residues. CDR3 DNA sequence: TGTGCCAGCGGGGGACAGGGCCCCGAAGCTTTCTTT. Translating it yields CASGGQGPEAFF.

The gene calls are TRBV28 and TRBJ2-1; D possibly corresponds to TRBD2 (5 bases). V was trimmed by 3 bases and J by 7 bases, leaving 10 bases between them. This CDR3 comprises 13 residues. The germline CDR1 and CDR2 sequences are MDHEN and SYDVKM. CDR3 in DNA: TGTGCCAGCAGTTTGCCCCGGAGGAATGAGCAGTTCTTC. Protein: CASSLPRRNEQFF.

V is TRBV6-5 and J is TRBJ1-2, with TRBD1 as a possible D gene (5 bases). Germline CDR1 reads MNHEY; CDR2 reads SVGAGI. The CDR3 has 14 residues. The V end lost 6 bases, the J end lost 5 bases, and 16 bases lay between the germline ends. CDR3 region: CASRTPGVLYGYTF. For the CDR3, the DNA is TGTGCCAGCAGGACGCCGGGGGTACTGTATGGCTACACCTTC.

The chain uses TRBV6-4 and TRBJ2-6; D uncertain. Between the trimmed V and J ends, which lost 2 bases and 0 bases, there was a span of 8 bases. CDR1 is MRHNA, CDR2 SNTAGT, per germline. The CDR3 is 16 residues long. CDR3 sequence reads: CASSDLKSSGANVLTF. In DNA form, the CDR3 reads TGTGCCAGCAGTGACCTCAAGAGCTCTGGGGCCAACGTCCTGACTTTC.

The J gene is TRBJ2-7, the V gene TRBV7-8, with a weak D call TRBD2 (5 bases). Deletions cut 0 bases from V and 2 bases from J, with 8 bases between. This CDR3 has 14 amino acids. The germline gives CDR1 SGHVS, CDR2 FQNEAQ. The DNA for the CDR3 is TGTGCCAGCAGCTTAGCGGGAGAAACCTACGAGCAGTACTTC. Translation: CASSLAGETYEQYF.